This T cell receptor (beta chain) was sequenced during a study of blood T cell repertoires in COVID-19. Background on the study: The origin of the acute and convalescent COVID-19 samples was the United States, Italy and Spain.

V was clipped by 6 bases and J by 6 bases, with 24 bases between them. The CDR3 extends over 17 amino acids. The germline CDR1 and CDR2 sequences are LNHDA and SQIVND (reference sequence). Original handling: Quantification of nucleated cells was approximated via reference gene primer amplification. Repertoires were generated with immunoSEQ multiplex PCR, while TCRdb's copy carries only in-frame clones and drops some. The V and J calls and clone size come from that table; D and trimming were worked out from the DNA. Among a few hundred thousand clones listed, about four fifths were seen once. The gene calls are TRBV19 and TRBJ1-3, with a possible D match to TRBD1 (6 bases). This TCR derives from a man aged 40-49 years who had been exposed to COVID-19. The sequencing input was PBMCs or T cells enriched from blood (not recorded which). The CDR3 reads CASRLQGWGSQQNTIYF. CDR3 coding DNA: TGTGCCAGTAGGCTACAGGGCTGGGGCAGCCAACAAAACACCATATATTTT.